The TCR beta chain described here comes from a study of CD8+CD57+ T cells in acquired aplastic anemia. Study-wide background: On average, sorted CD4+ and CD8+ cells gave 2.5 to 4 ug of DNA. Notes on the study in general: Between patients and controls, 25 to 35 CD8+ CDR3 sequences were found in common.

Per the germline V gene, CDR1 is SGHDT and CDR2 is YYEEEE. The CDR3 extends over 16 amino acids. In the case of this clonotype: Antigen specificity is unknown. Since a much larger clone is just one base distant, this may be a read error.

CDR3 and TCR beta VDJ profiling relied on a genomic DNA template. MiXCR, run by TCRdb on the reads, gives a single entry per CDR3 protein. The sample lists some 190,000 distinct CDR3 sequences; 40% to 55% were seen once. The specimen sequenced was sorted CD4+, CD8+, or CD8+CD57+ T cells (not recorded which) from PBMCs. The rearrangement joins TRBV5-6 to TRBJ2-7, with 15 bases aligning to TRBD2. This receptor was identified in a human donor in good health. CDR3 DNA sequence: TGTGCCTGGCGCGGGACTAGCGGGAGGAGCTCCTACGGGCAGTACTTC. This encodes CAWRGTSGRSSYGQYF.